This entry is about one T cell receptor (beta chain). Its antigen is not identified. The PCR used 60 Vbeta and 13 Jbeta primers. The protocol was immunoSEQ multiplex PCR, while the TCRdb copy is restricted to in-frame clones and leaves out a portion. The table lists about 140,000 clones, 75% to 90% of them singletons, with roughly 4.5% in the top ten. This record comes from a study of cytomegalovirus exposure and HLA in healthy donors. Whole-study findings and limits: Cytomegalovirus-associated TCR beta chains were listed, numbering 150 to 200. Analysis was carried out at a later point, and it linked a missense DCLRE1C variant to TCR beta V- and J-gene trimming.

This TCR was sampled from a middle-aged man in good health and CMV-seronegative. Sequencing was done on a sample of PBMCs.

CDR3 DNA: TGTGCCAGCAGTTACGATGCAGGCCCAGGTGAAGCTTTCTTT. It encodes CASSYDAGPGEAFF. V usage is TRBV6-5 and J usage is TRBJ1-1; D gene unclear. The CDR3 loop spans 14 amino acids. CDR1 MNHEY and CDR2 SVGAGI come from the germline V gene. Trimming stripped 2 bases from V and 7 bases from J, with 14 bases between.